This is a list of T cell receptor beta chains from one sample in a study of identical twins. TCRdb re-analysed the 5' RACE reads in MiXCR, keeping a single row per CDR3 protein. The repertoire holds 210,000 or so distinct CDR3 sequences, with around a sixth as singletons. These sequences were also reported in another study, on T cells expressing NK-cell markers.

The source material was CD8+ T cells sorted from blood. Receptors originate from a woman under 30 in good health. The CDR3 runs from the conserved cysteine through the conserved F or W.

v_call	j_call	cdr3_aa
TRBV6-1	TRBJ1-2	CASSESLQALNYGYTF
TRBV9	TRBJ2-7	CASSVEGISYEQYF
TRBV4-2	TRBJ2-7	CASSQEGSAQVYEQYF
TRBV29-1	TRBJ2-1	CSVGGQGFFNEQFF
TRBV29-1	TRBJ2-7	CSVVGTGPSEQYF
TRBV20-1	TRBJ2-1	CSAGQGATYNEQFF
TRBV10-2	TRBJ2-1	CASKGPRAEQFF
TRBV27	TRBJ2-1	CASSLSPSGGEQFF
TRBV19	TRBJ2-1	CASSISDYYNEQFF
TRBV12-3/TRBV12-4	TRBJ1-4	CASSFLAEKLFF
TRBV27	TRBJ2-7	CASSLVLAGGPSPYEQYF
TRBV7-6	TRBJ2-3	CASSLRLATDTQYF
TRBV2	TRBJ2-1	CASRGRLVDEQFF
TRBV10-3	TRBJ1-5	CAISESITGNQPQHF
TRBV5-5	TRBJ1-1	CASILTGRDTEAFF
TRBV7-8	TRBJ2-2	CASSLGGGRAGELFF
TRBV7-2	TRBJ2-7	CASSYGQPAYEQYF
TRBV9	TRBJ2-2	CASRRGIGELFF
TRBV6-1	TRBJ2-7	CASSPAYFSQGEQYF
TRBV9	TRBJ1-2	CASSPRVSEGYTF
TRBV7-2	TRBJ2-7	CASSLDRDSSYEQYF
TRBV2	TRBJ1-5	CASSIRARQPQHF
TRBV5-1	TRBJ2-1	CASSFVPLSGDNEQFF
TRBV5-5	TRBJ1-2	CASFLFEGHYGYTF
TRBV15	TRBJ2-1	CATSSYSDNEQFF
TRBV6-4	TRBJ2-2	CASSARDSPGELFF
TRBV5-6	TRBJ2-7	CASSMGQGHEQYF
TRBV29-1	TRBJ1-1	CSVTGLGTEAFF
TRBV12-3/TRBV12-4	TRBJ2-7	CASSLWVYEQYF
TRBV12-5	TRBJ2-3	CASGLFVQGDTDTQYF
TRBV29-1	TRBJ1-1	CSGTRGTEAFF
TRBV4-3	TRBJ2-3	CASSQDVTREDSDTQYF
TRBV7-9	TRBJ1-1	CASSPKDKGWNTEAFF
TRBV10-3	TRBJ2-5	CAISGTSGSAETQYF
TRBV3-1	TRBJ1-3	CASSQDLGLALGNTIYF
TRBV7-9	TRBJ1-2	CASSFSTGRLNYGYTF
TRBV27	TRBJ2-6	CASTFSSGTGSFSGANVLTF
TRBV10-3	TRBJ2-2	CAISNPGGRGTGELFF
TRBV12-3/TRBV12-4	TRBJ2-3	CASSLDLPQYF
TRBV9	TRBJ2-1	CASSVDGRGGEGEQFF
TRBV4-1	TRBJ2-1	CASSQVGPSEYNEQFF
TRBV25-1	TRBJ1-1	CASSAGSTEAFF
TRBV3-1	TRBJ2-5	CASSQVEEETQYF
TRBV10-1	TRBJ2-7	CASSEVAGGKQYF